Given below is one T cell receptor beta chain in context. How the authors handled the data: Scientists estimated how many nucleated cells there were by amplifying reference gene primers. Assay: immunoSEQ multiplex PCR; the TCRdb copy retains only in-frame clones and omits some. The V and J calls and clone size come from that table; D and trimming were worked out from the DNA. The sample lists some 150,000 clones; over 75% were seen once. This specimen comes from a study of blood T cell repertoires in COVID-19. In the study overall: Samples taken during acute and convalescent COVID-19 were collected in the United States, Italy and Spain. The cDNA or gDNA used as material had been derived from T cells, B-cell-depleted T cells, or PBMCs.

The Seattle site enrolled patients during active infection and followed them longitudinally. V trimming: 3 bases; J trimming: 3 bases; junction bases outside the gene matches: 5. The CDR3 loop spans 18 amino acids. CDR1 is SGDLS, CDR2 YYNGEE, per germline. The source of this sequence is a woman aged 55 to 70 with COVID-19, enrolled during active disease. The chain combines TRBV9 with TRBJ2-2, with 16 nucleotides matching TRBD2. Sequenced material: peripheral blood. CDR3 sequence reads: CASSAGTSGGADTGELFF. In DNA form, the CDR3 reads TGTGCCAGCAGCGCCGGGACTAGCGGGGGGGCCGACACCGGGGAGCTGTTTTTT.